This T cell receptor (beta chain) is drawn from a study of beta chain features in type 1 diabetes. Every participating donor gave one draw, a heparinised blood sample averaging around 120 mL. Sorting with CD45RO/CCR7/CD25/CD127/CD95/CD27 yielded naive, central memory, regulatory and stem-like memory CD4+ cells. As concerns this clone: The antigen is undetermined.

Findings of the study overall: Naive, central memory and regulatory TCRB repertoires appeared more similar among patients than healthy donors. The study found moderately but significantly shorter TCRB CDR3s in all four CD4+ subsets of Type 1 diabetes patients.

The CDR3 extends over 15 amino acids. V shed 5 bases and J shed 3 bases, with 13 bases lying between them. Germline loops: CDR1 MNHEY, CDR2 SMNVEV (reference sequence). The entirety of the isolated RNA underwent reverse transcription, so expressed TCRB transcripts were sequenced. This table comes from immunoSEQ multiplex PCR, and its TCRdb copy is limited to in-frame clones, with some not included. The sample consists of some 240,000 clones, approximately 16% of them appearing once. The sequence was obtained from a young man with type 1 diabetes. The rearrangement links TRBV27 to TRBJ1-4, with D unclear. Sequenced input: naive CD4+ T cells from blood. This chain's CDR3 is CASSTWTKPNEKLFF. The CDR3, as DNA: TGTGCCAGCAGTACGTGGACGAAGCCTAATGAAAAACTGTTTTTT.